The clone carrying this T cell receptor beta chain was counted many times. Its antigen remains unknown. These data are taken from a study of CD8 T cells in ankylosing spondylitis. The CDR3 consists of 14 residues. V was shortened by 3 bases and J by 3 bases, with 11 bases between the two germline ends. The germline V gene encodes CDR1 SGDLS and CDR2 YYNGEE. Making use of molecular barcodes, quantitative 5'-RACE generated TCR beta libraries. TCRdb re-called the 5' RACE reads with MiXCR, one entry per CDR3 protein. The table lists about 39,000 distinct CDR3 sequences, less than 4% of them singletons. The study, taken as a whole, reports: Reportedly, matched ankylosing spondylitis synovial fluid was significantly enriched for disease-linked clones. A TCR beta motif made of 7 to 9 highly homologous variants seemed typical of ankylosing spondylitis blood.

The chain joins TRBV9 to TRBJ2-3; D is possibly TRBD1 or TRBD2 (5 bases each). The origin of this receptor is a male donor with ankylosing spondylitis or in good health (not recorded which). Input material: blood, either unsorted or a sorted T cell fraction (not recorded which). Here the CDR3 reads CASSGDHRTDTQYF. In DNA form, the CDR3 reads TGTGCCAGCAGCGGGGACCATAGGACAGATACGCAGTATTTT.